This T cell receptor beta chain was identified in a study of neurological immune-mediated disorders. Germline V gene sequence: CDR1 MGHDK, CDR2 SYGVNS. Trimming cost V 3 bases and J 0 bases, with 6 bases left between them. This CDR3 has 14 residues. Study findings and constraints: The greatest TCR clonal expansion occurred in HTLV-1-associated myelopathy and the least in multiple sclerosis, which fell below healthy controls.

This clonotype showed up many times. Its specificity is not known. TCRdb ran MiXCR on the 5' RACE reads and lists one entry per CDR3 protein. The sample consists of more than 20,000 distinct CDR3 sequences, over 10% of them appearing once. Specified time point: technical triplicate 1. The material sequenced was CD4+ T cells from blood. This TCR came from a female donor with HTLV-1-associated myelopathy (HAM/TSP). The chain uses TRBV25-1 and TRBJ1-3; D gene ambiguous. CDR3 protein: CASSDRLSGNTIYF. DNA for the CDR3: TGTGCCAGCAGTGATCGCCTCTCTGGAAACACCATATATTTT. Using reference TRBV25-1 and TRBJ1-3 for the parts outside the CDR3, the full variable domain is EADIYQTPRYLVIGTGKKITLECSQTMGHDKMYWYQQDPGMELHLIHYSYGVNSTEKGDLSSESTVSRIRTEHFPLTLESARPSHTSQYLCASSDRLSGNTIYFGEGSWLTVV.